This T cell receptor (beta chain) was recorded in a study of CD8 T cells in Susac syndrome. Study-level results: Peak Susac CD8+ clonal expansion was seen in TEMRA cells and active patients.

Concerning this clonotype itself: As yet, its antigen is unknown.

The CDR3 sequence is 12 residues long. Germline V gene lookup returns CDR1 SQVTM and CDR2 ANQGSEA. Trimming stripped 3 bases from V and 4 bases from J, with 9 bases between. RNA totalling roughly 0.45 to 1 ug underwent reverse transcription with random hexamers. A multiplex approach, immunoSEQ multiplex PCR, amplified TCR beta CDR3 across 54 Vbeta and 13 Jbeta. MiXCR, run by TCRdb on the immunoSEQ multiplex PCR reads, gives a single entry per CDR3 protein. The sample has approximately 94,000 distinct CDR3 sequences; approximately 95% are singletons. Sequenced input: CD8+ T cells from PBMCs. The chain recombines TRBV29-1 with TRBJ1-2; D remains unclear. The clonotype originates from a human donor with Susac syndrome. The CDR3 DNA reads as TGCAGCGTTGACGGGGAAATCTATGGCTACACCTTC. It yields the protein CSVDGEIYGYTF.